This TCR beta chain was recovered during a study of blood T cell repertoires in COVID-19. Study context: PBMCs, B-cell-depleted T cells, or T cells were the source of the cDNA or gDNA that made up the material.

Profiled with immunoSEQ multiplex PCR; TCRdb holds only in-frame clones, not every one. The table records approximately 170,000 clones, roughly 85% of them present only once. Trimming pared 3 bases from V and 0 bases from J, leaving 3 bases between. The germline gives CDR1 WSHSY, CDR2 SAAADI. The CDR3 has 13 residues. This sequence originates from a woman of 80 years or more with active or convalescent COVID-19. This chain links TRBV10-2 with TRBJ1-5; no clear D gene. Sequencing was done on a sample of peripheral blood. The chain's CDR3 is CASSDYSNQPQHF. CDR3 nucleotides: TGCGCCAGCAGTGACTATAGCAATCAGCCCCAGCATTTT.